Each of the 31 T cell receptor beta chains below was sequenced from the same sample in a study of blood T cell repertoires in COVID-19. Data came from immunoSEQ multiplex PCR; TCRdb stores just in-frame clones and leaves some out. Among 200,000 to 250,000 clones listed, roughly 86% were seen once. The sample consisted of peripheral blood. The receptors shown here come from a woman in her thirties who had recovered from COVID-19.

This chain uses TRBV30 with TRBJ2-5, with D possibly matching TRBD1 (6 bases). This CDR3 contains 13 residues. The V and J ends lost 7 bases and 3 bases respectively, with 15 bases between them. The germline CDR1 and CDR2 sequences are GTSNPN and SVGIG (reference sequence). In DNA, the CDR3 is TGTGCCTTGTTTACAGGGTTTGAAGAGACCCAGTACTTC. Its translation: CALFTGFEETQYF.

The gene calls are TRBV11-2 and TRBJ2-2; TRBD1 agrees at 10 bases. Looked up from germline, CDR1 is SGHAT and CDR2 is FQNNGV. This CDR3 contains 14 residues. J gave up 3 bases and V 8 bases, and 3 bases lay outside the gene matches. CDR3 bases: TGTGCCAGCCGACAGGGGGCGCACACCGGGGAGCTGTTTTTT. Protein product: CASRQGAHTGELFF.

The chain joins TRBV25-1 to TRBJ1-1; perhaps TRBD1 as D (6 bases). Germline V gene lookup returns CDR1 MGHDK and CDR2 SYGVNS. The V end was cut by 4 bases, the J end by 4 bases, with 7 bases between. The length of the CDR3 is 12 residues. The CDR3 is CASSARGTEAFF. In DNA, the CDR3 is TGTGCCAGCAGTGCCAGGGGCACTGAAGCTTTCTTT.

This chain connects TRBV24-1 to TRBJ2-2; no reliable D call. The CDR3 totals 14 residues. CDR1 is KGHDR, CDR2 SFDVKD, per germline. Deletions cut 4 bases from V and 4 bases from J, with 9 bases between. The CDR3 DNA reads as TGTGCCACCAGTGACCACAGTGGCACCGGGGAGCTGTTTTTT. Its translation: CATSDHSGTGELFF.

The genes are TRBV6-5 and TRBJ2-7; 7 positions match TRBD1. CDR3 length: 13 residues. Germline CDR1 and CDR2: MNHEY and SVGAGI. V lost 6 bases and J lost 3; bases outside the gene matches: 5. The CDR3 loop is CASRETGRYEQYF. The CDR3, as DNA: TGTGCCAGCAGAGAGACAGGGCGCTACGAGCAGTACTTC.

The chain uses TRBV7-3 and TRBJ1-1, with a possible D match to TRBD1 (6 bases). Trimming cost V 8 bases and J 2 bases, with 15 bases left between them. CDR1 and CDR2 (germline): SGHTA, FQGTGA. This CDR3 region has 14 residues. The DNA of the CDR3 is TGTGCCAGCGGCGTGGGCAGGGGAAACACTGAAGCTTTCTTT. This sequence encodes CASGVGRGNTEAFF.

The rearrangement links TRBV2 to TRBJ1-2; TRBD1 aligns across 7 bases. CDR1 and CDR2 from the germline V gene are SNHLY and FYNNEI. The V segment lost 6 bases and the J segment 3 bases; nucleotides outside the gene matches: 7. CDR3 length equals 14 residues. Written as DNA, the CDR3 is TGTGCCAGCAGAACGGGACAGACCTACTATGGCTACACCTTC. Its protein product is CASRTGQTYYGYTF.

The rearrangement links TRBV9 to TRBJ2-6; TRBD1 matches at 9 bases. V dropped 5 bases and J dropped 4; count of bases not matched to a gene: 7. Germline lookup yields CDR1 SGDLS and CDR2 YYNGEE. The CDR3 is made up of 16 amino acids. DNA of the CDR3: TGTGCCAGCAGTCCCGGGACAGGGACGGGGGCCAACGTCCTGACTTTC. Its translation is CASSPGTGTGANVLTF.

This clone was counted between two and nine times. This chain joins TRBV7-9 and TRBJ2-2; D is unresolved. Trimming left V 0 bases short and J 7 bases short, with 6 bases between. The CDR3 contains 13 residues. From germline, CDR1 is SEHNR and CDR2 FQNEAQ (reference sequence). The CDR3 nucleotides read TGTGCCAGCAGCTTAGCGCAGGACGGGGAGCTGTTTTTT. Translating it yields CASSLAQDGELFF.

V is TRBV4-1 and J is TRBJ2-1, with D tentatively TRBD1 (6 bases). V was cut by 0 bases and J by 3 bases, with 12 bases left in between. CDR3 length: 16 residues. Germline CDR1 and CDR2: MGHRA and YSYEKL. The CDR3 DNA reads as TGCGCCAGCAGCCAAGACGGACCAGGGGACTACAATGAGCAGTTCTTC. Amino acids: CASSQDGPGDYNEQFF.

V is TRBV19 and J is TRBJ1-2, with 7 bases that match TRBD1. Germline V gene data show CDR1 as LNHDA and CDR2 as SQIVND (reference sequence). Trimming cost V 8 bases and J 5 bases; bases outside gene matches: 5. The CDR3 runs to 12 residues. CDR3: CASDRQGYGYTF. The CDR3 DNA reads TGTGCCAGTGATCGACAGGGATATGGCTACACCTTC. Supplemented by reference TRBV19 and TRBJ1-2, the full variable domain reads DGGITQSPKYLFRKEGQNVTLSCEQNLNHDAMYWYRQDPGQGLRLIYYSQIVNDFQKGDIAEGYSVSREKKESFPLTVTSAQKNPTAFYLCASDRQGYGYTFGSGTRLTVV.

J is TRBJ1-5 and V is TRBV27; 7 bases are shared with TRBD1. The CDR3 extends over 16 amino acids. In germline, CDR1 is MNHEY, CDR2 SMNVEV (reference sequence). V dropped 4 bases and J dropped 6; count of bases not matched to a gene: 12. The CDR3 sequence is CASSSSHRQGSQPQHF. The CDR3 nucleotides read TGTGCCAGCAGTTCATCCCATCGACAGGGTAGTCAGCCCCAGCATTTT.

The genes are TRBV3-1 (or the pseudogene TRBV3-2) and TRBJ2-7; D is unclear. The V and J ends lost 3 bases and 8 bases respectively, with 20 bases between them. Per the germline V gene, CDR1 is LGHDT and CDR2 is YNNKEL (reference sequence). The length of the CDR3 is 15 residues. CDR3 sequence (DNA): TGTGCCAGCAGCCACGGCGATCTAGTCCAAGGAAAGCAGTACTTC. This translates into CASSHGDLVQGKQYF.

This chain connects TRBV18 to TRBJ1-1, with no clear D. This CDR3 region has 15 residues. V was shortened by 2 bases and J by 5 bases, with 15 bases between the two germline ends. From germline, CDR1 is KGHSH and CDR2 LQKENI. The CDR3 region has the DNA TGTGCCAGCTCACCAACGTCGAACGGGTTGACTGAAGCTTTCTTT. It codes for CASSPTSNGLTEAFF.

This clone occurred a few times. The chain employs TRBV12-3 or TRBV12-4 and TRBJ1-1, with unresolved D. This CDR3 comprises 13 residues. Trimming cost V 6 bases and J 0 bases, with 8 bases left between them. In DNA form, the CDR3 reads TGTGCCAGCAGCGGTCCCTTGAACACTGAAGCTTTCTTT. It translates to CASSGPLNTEAFF.

The chain couples TRBV6-5 to TRBJ1-2; D unresolved. Germline lookup yields CDR1 MNHEY and CDR2 SVGAGI. V lost 0 bases, J lost 7 bases, and 15 bases lay in between. The CDR3 runs 15 residues. The CDR3 is CASSYSGYPRSGYTF. CDR3 DNA: TGTGCCAGCAGTTACTCGGGTTATCCGAGGAGTGGCTACACCTTC.

The genes are TRBV5-3 and TRBJ2-1; 8 nucleotides line up with TRBD2. TRBV5-3 is known as an ORF, though its function is uncertain. This CDR3 region has 18 residues. The ends lost 0 bases at V and 5 bases at J; junction bases unmatched: 13. The CDR3 sequence is CARSLVLSTSGPNNEQFF. In DNA form, the CDR3 reads TGTGCCAGAAGCTTGGTTTTATCCACTAGCGGTCCTAACAATGAGCAGTTCTTC.

The rearrangement uses TRBV2 and TRBJ1-6; TRBD1 might be the D (6 bases). Germline CDR1 SNHLY, CDR2 FYNNEI. The CDR3 is 14 amino acids. V was clipped by 7 bases and J by 0 bases, with 7 bases between them. The CDR3 reads CASTDSSYNSPLHF. The CDR3 region has the DNA TGTGCCAGCACGGACAGCTCCTATAATTCACCCCTCCACTTT.

This clone was counted a single time. The rearrangement links TRBV5-8 to TRBJ1-5; D is possibly TRBD1 (5 bases). This CDR3 contains 18 residues. CDR1 and CDR2 from the germline V gene are SGHTS and YDEGEE. Trimming left V 0 bases short and J 5 bases short, with 21 bases between. For the CDR3, the DNA is TGTGCCAGCAGCTTGGGAGTGTCCCGGGACTATAACCATCAGCCCCAGCATTTT. It yields the protein CASSLGVSRDYNHQPQHF.

This sequence joins TRBV28 and TRBJ2-1; 13 bases are shared with TRBD2. The CDR3 runs 15 residues. Trimming removed 6 bases from V and 8 bases from J; junction bases left unmatched: 7. Germline loops: CDR1 MDHEN, CDR2 SYDVKM. The CDR3 sequence is CASRRGTSGEDEQFF. CDR3 nucleotides: TGTGCCAGCAGACGAGGGACTAGCGGGGAGGATGAGCAGTTCTTC. Looking up the rest from reference TRBV28 and TRBJ2-1 gives the full variable domain: DVKVTQSSRYLVKRTGEKVFLECVQDMDHENMFWYRQDPGLGLRLIYFSYDVKMKEKGDIPEGYSVSREKKERFSLILESASTNQTSMYLCASRRGTSGEDEQFFGPGTRLTVL.

The CDR3 region has the DNA TGCGCCAGCAGCACGCGGGGGGGCCGGGGTGTGGGCACAGATACGCAGTATTTT. This gives the protein CASSTRGGRGVGTDTQYF. The genes are TRBV5-1 and TRBJ2-3; 9 nucleotides align to TRBD2. J was trimmed by 1 base and V by 4 bases; bases with no gene match: 13. Germline V gene data show CDR1 as SGHRS and CDR2 as YFSETQ. This CDR3 spans 18 amino acids.

V is TRBV10-3 and J is TRBJ1-1; tentative D call: TRBD1 (5 bases). The CDR3 runs 14 residues. V lost 8 bases, J lost 5 bases, and 18 bases lay in between. Germline V gene sequence: CDR1 ENHRY, CDR2 SYGVKD. CDR3 sequence (DNA): TGTGCCATCTCGGGGGAATTTAAGTTTACTGAAGCTTTCTTT. Amino acid sequence: CAISGEFKFTEAFF.

The chain combines TRBV6-5 with TRBJ1-6; maybe TRBD1 (5 bases). Deletions cut 4 bases from V and 5 bases from J, with 9 bases between. CDR3 length: 14 residues. Germline-derived CDR1 and CDR2 are MNHEY and SVGAGI. The CDR3 here is CASSLGGNNSPLHF. The CDR3 DNA sequence: TGTGCCAGCAGTTTGGGGGGTAATAATTCACCCCTCCACTTT.

V is TRBV6-5 and J is TRBJ2-7; tentatively, D is TRBD2 (6 bases). The CDR3 covers 12 residues. Trimming shortened V by 5 bases and J by 6 bases, and 11 bases separated the two germline ends. CDR1 MNHEY and CDR2 SVGAGI come from the germline V gene. CDR3 residues: CASSPGGAEQYF. In DNA form, the CDR3 reads TGTGCCAGCAGTCCCGGGGGAGCCGAGCAGTACTTC.

The chain combines TRBV6-1 with TRBJ2-7, with D maybe TRBD1 (7 bases). This CDR3 is 15 amino acids long. Trimming took 3 bases from V and 1 from J, leaving 13 bases between them. The germline V gene has CDR1 MNHNS and CDR2 SASEGT. This chain's CDR3 is CASSEYSGGSYEQYF. The DNA of the CDR3 is TGTGCCAGCAGTGAGTATTCAGGGGGGTCCTACGAGCAGTACTTC.

The chain employs TRBV7-2 and TRBJ1-1, with a tentative D call TRBD1 (5 bases). There are 14 residues in the CDR3. Trimming pared 4 bases from V and 0 bases from J, leaving 9 bases between. Germline values: CDR1 SGHTA, CDR2 FQGNSA. The CDR3 coding sequence is TGTGCCAGCAGCTCCCGGGGGATGAACACTGAAGCTTTCTTT. It encodes CASSSRGMNTEAFF.

The rearrangement uses TRBV9 and TRBJ1-2, with 7 bases lining up with TRBD1. CDR3 size: 17 residues. Germline CDR1 and CDR2: SGDLS and YYNGEE. With 3 bases clipped from V and 4 bases from J, the junction kept 15 bases outside the gene matches. The CDR3 bases are TGTGCCAGCAGCGAGACAGGGACCACTCTCGGAACCTATGGCTACACCTTC. Its translation: CASSETGTTLGTYGYTF.

This chain links TRBV10-1 with TRBJ2-3; D unclear. Per the germline V gene, CDR1 is WNHNN and CDR2 is SYGVQD (reference sequence). Trimming stripped 0 bases from V and 3 bases from J, with 10 bases between. The CDR3 sequence is 15 residues long. This CDR3 is CASSESNIGTDTQYF. CDR3 in DNA: TGCGCCAGCAGTGAGTCGAATATCGGGACAGATACGCAGTATTTT.

The rearrangement links TRBV5-6 to TRBJ1-5; no reliable D call. CDR1 is SGHDT, CDR2 YYEEEE, per germline. The CDR3 contains 14 residues. V was clipped by 4 bases and J by 3 bases, with 11 bases between them. This chain's CDR3 is CASSSASHNQPQHF. The CDR3, as DNA: TGTGCCAGCAGCAGCGCTTCGCACAATCAGCCCCAGCATTTT.

The chain recombines TRBV2 with TRBJ1-5, with TRBD1 matching over 9 bases. CDR1 and CDR2 from the germline V gene are SNHLY and FYNNEI. CDR3 length: 19 amino acids. Germline trimming cut 7 bases from V and 2 bases from J; bases unmatched to any gene: 18. Here the CDR3 reads CASNWAPGQGVLGNQPQHF. The CDR3 DNA is TGTGCCAGCAATTGGGCTCCGGGACAGGGTGTCCTTGGCAATCAGCCCCAGCATTTT.

V gene TRBV6-5 combines with J gene TRBJ2-2; D possibly corresponds to TRBD2 (6 bases). The CDR3 is 15 residues long. Trimming took off 6 bases at V and 2 bases at J, with 13 bases between the two ends. CDR1 and CDR2 from the germline V gene are MNHEY and SVGAGI. CDR3 sequence: CASRPPGLNTGELFF. CDR3 sequence (DNA): TGTGCCAGCAGGCCTCCGGGACTTAACACCGGGGAGCTGTTTTTT.